The present T cell receptor (beta chain) was sequenced within a study of blood T cell repertoires in COVID-19. On the study more broadly: Italy, Spain and the United States were the sources of the convalescent and acute COVID-19 samples. Sources were T cells, B-cell-depleted T cells, or PBMCs; the material itself was cDNA or gDNA.

The authors' processing: Amplification of reference gene primers provided the estimated nucleated cell counts. Sequencing used immunoSEQ multiplex PCR; TCRdb keeps in-frame clones, though not all of them. V, J and clone size were drawn from that table, and D and trimming were deduced from the DNA. The sample records fewer than 150,000 clones, about 80% being singletons. Trimming took 4 bases from V and 7 from J; bases not matched to a gene: 6. The CDR3 runs to 15 residues. Germline assignment: CDR1 SGHNT and CDR2 YYREEE (reference sequence). The sequence came from a woman in her forties or fifties with acute or convalescent COVID-19. The chain uses TRBV5-4 and TRBJ2-1; 12 nucleotides line up with TRBD2. What was sequenced was peripheral blood. The CDR3 reads CASSQRGLAGNEQFF. The CDR3 nucleotides read TGTGCCAGCAGCCAGAGAGGACTAGCGGGGAATGAGCAGTTCTTC.